This T cell receptor beta chain was captured by sequencing in a study of post-analysis software for immune sequencing data. Study at large: The disease courses spanned relapsing-remitting, secondary progressive and progressive-relapsing forms of multiple sclerosis. Findings of the study overall: About 5 TRBV segments (TRBV5-6, TRBV5-1 and TRBV20-1 among them) occurred more frequently in patients than in controls. When the samples were clustered directly with F measure, those that had been prepared in the same batch showed strong co-clustering. Comparison with controls showed significantly lower normalized Chao1 diversity in multiple sclerosis patients.

Concerning this clonotype itself: The antigen is unknown.

Each TCR beta cDNA library carried unique molecular identifiers. The T cell input of roughly 0.95 to 10 million gave approximately 500,000 cDNA molecules. TCRdb fed the PCR reads into MiXCR, producing one record per CDR3 protein. The sample has about 770,000 distinct CDR3 sequences; 46% are singletons. This CDR3 has 14 amino acids. The V gene end was trimmed by 0 bases and the J gene end by 8 bases; junction bases not matched to a gene: 3. Germline V gives CDR1 LGHNA, CDR2 YSLEER. V gene TRBV4-3 combines with J gene TRBJ2-1; TRBD2 matches 8 bases. The specimen was blood. This receptor was obtained from a girl between 5 and 17 years old with multiple sclerosis. CDR3 loop: CASSQEGTRDEQFF. DNA for the CDR3: TGCGCCAGCAGCCAAGAAGGGACTAGGGATGAGCAGTTCTTC.